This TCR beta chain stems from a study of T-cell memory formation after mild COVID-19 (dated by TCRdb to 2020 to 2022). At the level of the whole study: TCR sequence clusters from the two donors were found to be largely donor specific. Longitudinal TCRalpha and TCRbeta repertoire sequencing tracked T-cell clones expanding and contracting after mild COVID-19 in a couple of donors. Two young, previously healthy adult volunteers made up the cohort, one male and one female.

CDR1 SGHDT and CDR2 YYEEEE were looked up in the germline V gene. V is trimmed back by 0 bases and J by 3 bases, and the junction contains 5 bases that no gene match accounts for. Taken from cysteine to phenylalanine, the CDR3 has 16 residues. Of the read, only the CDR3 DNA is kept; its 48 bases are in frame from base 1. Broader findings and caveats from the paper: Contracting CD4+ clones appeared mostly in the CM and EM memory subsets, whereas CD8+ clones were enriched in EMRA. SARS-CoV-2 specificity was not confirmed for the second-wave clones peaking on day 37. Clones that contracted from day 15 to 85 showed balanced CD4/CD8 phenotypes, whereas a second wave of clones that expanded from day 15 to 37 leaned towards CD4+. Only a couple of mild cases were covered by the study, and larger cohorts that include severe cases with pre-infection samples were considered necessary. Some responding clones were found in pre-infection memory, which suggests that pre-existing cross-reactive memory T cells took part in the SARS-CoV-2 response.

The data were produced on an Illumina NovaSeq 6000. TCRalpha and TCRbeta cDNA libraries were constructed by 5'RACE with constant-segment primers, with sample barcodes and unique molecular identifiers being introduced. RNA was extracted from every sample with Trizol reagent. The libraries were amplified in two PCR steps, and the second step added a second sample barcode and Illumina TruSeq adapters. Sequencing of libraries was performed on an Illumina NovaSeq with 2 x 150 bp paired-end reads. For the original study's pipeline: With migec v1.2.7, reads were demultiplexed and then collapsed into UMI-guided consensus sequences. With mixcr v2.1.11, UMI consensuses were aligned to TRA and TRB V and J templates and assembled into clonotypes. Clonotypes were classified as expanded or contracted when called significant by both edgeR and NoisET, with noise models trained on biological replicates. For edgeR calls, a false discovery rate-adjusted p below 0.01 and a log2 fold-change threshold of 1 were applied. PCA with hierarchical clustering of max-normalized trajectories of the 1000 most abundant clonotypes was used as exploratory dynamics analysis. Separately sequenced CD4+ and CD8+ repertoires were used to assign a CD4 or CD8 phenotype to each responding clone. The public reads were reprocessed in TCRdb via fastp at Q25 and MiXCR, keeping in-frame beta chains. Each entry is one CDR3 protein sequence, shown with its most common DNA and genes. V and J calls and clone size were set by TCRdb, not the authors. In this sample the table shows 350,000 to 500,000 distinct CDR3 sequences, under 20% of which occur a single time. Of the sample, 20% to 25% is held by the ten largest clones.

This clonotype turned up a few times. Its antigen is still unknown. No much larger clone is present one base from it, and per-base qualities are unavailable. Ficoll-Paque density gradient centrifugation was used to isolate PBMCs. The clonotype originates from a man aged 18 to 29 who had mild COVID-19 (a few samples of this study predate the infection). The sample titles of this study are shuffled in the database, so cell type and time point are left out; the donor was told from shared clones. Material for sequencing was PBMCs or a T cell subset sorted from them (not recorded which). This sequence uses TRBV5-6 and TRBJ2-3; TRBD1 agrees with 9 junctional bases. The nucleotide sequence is TGTGCCAGCAGCTTGGCCTTGACAGGGGGGACAGATACGCAGTATTTT. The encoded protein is CASSLALTGGTDTQYF.